This T cell receptor (beta chain) was sequenced in a study of naive and memory T cell subsets. Both TRBC1 and TRBC2 were covered by a beta constant-region primer of two equimolar oligonucleotides. TCRdb reprocessed the UMI-ligation and nested PCR reads via MiXCR and lists one record per CDR3 protein. The sample has 150,000 or so distinct CDR3 sequences, more than 15% seen once; the top ten hold roughly 0.14%. V lost 6 bases to trimming and J lost 2 bases, with 15 bases between them. The length of the CDR3 is 14 residues. CDR1 and CDR2 from the germline V gene are DFQATT and SNEGSKA (reference sequence).

The V gene is TRBV20-1, the J gene TRBJ2-3, with D possibly being TRBD2 (5 bases). The origin of this receptor is a human donor in good health. What was sequenced was naive CD4+ T cells from blood. CDR3 loop: CSARPSGYTDTQYF. The CDR3 DNA sequence: TGCAGTGCCAGACCCAGCGGTTACACAGATACGCAGTATTTT.